A selection of T cell receptor beta chains follows, all from one sample in a study of siplizumab effects on memory and regulatory T cells. Measured with immunoSEQ multiplex PCR; TCRdb has only the in-frame clones, and not every one. The repertoire holds some 65,000 clones, with approximately 89% as singletons. Sequenced sample: Tregs sorted from blood. These receptors were collected from a human donor in good health. The CDR3 runs from the conserved cysteine through the conserved F or W. A D gene is named only where the DNA matches it firmly. Clone size is not always given. Where it is, it says once, few, many or a class for expanded clones.

abundance: once; d_gene: NA; v_gene: TRBV5-1; j_gene: TRBJ2-3; CDR3nt: TGCGCCAGCAGCTTGAGAGGTCTAGACACAGATACGCAGTATTTT; CDR3aa: CASSLRGLDTDTQYF
abundance: once; d_gene: NA; v_gene: TRBV18; j_gene: TRBJ2-1; CDR3nt: TGTGCCAGCTCACCGCCCGGGACTGTATACAATGAGCAGTTCTTC; CDR3aa: CASSPPGTVYNEQFF
abundance: NA; d_gene: NA; v_gene: TRBV29-1; j_gene: TRBJ1-1; CDR3nt: TGCAGCGTTCAAGGGACCGCGAACACTGAAGCTTTCTTT; CDR3aa: CSVQGTANTEAFF
abundance: NA; d_gene: NA; v_gene: TRBV7-9; j_gene: TRBJ2-1; CDR3nt: TGTGCCAGCCGGCTAGGGGGAGACAATGAGCAGTTCTTC; CDR3aa: CASRLGGDNEQFF
abundance: NA; d_gene: TRBD1; v_gene: TRBV18; j_gene: TRBJ2-2; CDR3nt: TGTGCCAGCTCACCAAAGGACAGGGGCTTCACCGGGGAGCTGTTTTTT; CDR3aa: CASSPKDRGFTGELFF
abundance: NA; d_gene: NA; v_gene: TRBV27; j_gene: TRBJ2-7; CDR3nt: TGTGCCAGCCAAGGGACTGGGTCACGGGAGCAGTACTTC; CDR3aa: CASQGTGSREQYF
abundance: NA; d_gene: NA; v_gene: TRBV28; j_gene: TRBJ1-2; CDR3nt: TGTGCCAGCAGCCCATCCCCCTTTCAAGGCGGCTACACCTTC; CDR3aa: CASSPSPFQGGYTF
abundance: NA; d_gene: NA; v_gene: TRBV18; j_gene: TRBJ2-3; CDR3nt: TGTGCCAGCTCACCTGTCGGAGGTACGCAGTATTTT; CDR3aa: CASSPVGGTQYF
abundance: medium-sized; d_gene: TRBD1; v_gene: TRBV4-1; j_gene: TRBJ2-7; CDR3nt: TGCGCCAGCAGCCAAGAACTTACAGGGGTGACCTACGAGCAGTACTTC; CDR3aa: CASSQELTGVTYEQYF
abundance: NA; d_gene: NA; v_gene: TRBV20-1; j_gene: TRBJ1-2; CDR3nt: TGCAGTGCTAGTGGGGGAGCGGGCTACACCTTC; CDR3aa: CSASGGAGYTF
abundance: NA; d_gene: NA; v_gene: TRBV10-3; j_gene: TRBJ2-1; CDR3nt: TGTGCCATCAGTGGCGCCAATGAGCAGTTCTTC; CDR3aa: CAISGANEQFF
abundance: NA; d_gene: NA; v_gene: TRBV5-1; j_gene: TRBJ2-1; CDR3nt: TGCGCCAGCAGCTTGGGGGACATTCGAGTGCAGTTCTTC; CDR3aa: CASSLGDIRVQFF
abundance: NA; d_gene: NA; v_gene: TRBV5-4; j_gene: TRBJ1-2; CDR3nt: TGTGCCAGCAGCCCGGACGTGGCGACCCTCTATGGCTACACCTTC; CDR3aa: CASSPDVATLYGYTF
abundance: NA; d_gene: TRBD1; v_gene: TRBV6-1; j_gene: TRBJ1-1; CDR3nt: TGTGCCAGCAGAAAACAGGGGGTGAACACTGAAGCTTTCTTT; CDR3aa: CASRKQGVNTEAFF
abundance: NA; d_gene: TRBD1; v_gene: TRBV4-1; j_gene: TRBJ1-1; CDR3nt: TGCGCCAGCAGCCACCTAAACAGGGGAGGGAACACTGAAGCTTTCTTT; CDR3aa: CASSHLNRGGNTEAFF
abundance: NA; d_gene: TRBD2; v_gene: TRBV18; j_gene: TRBJ2-1; CDR3nt: TGTGCCAGCTCTCCGCGGAGCGGGAGAGGTAATGAGCAGTTCTTC; CDR3aa: CASSPRSGRGNEQFF
abundance: NA; d_gene: NA; v_gene: TRBV11-2; j_gene: TRBJ2-7; CDR3nt: TGTGCCAGCAGCTTTTTCTTAGGCTCCTACGAGCAGTACTTC; CDR3aa: CASSFFLGSYEQYF
abundance: NA; d_gene: TRBD1; v_gene: TRBV29-1; j_gene: TRBJ1-2; CDR3nt: TGCAGCGTGGGGGACAGGGGGCGAGTTAACTATGGCTACACCTTC; CDR3aa: CSVGDRGRVNYGYTF